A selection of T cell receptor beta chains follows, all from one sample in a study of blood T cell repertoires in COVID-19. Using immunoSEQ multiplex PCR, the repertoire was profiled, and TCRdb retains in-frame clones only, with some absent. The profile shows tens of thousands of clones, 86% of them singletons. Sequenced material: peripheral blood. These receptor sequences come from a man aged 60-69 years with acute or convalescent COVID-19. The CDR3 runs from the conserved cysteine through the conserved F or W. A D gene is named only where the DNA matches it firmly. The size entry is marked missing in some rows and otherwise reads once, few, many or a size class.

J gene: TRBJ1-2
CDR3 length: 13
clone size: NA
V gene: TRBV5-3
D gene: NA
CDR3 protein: CARSLERNYGYTF
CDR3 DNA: TGTGCCAGAAGCTTGGAGCGCAACTATGGCTACACCTTC

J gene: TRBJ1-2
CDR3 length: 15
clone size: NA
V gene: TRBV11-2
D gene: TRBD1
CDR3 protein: CASSLVGDRGHGYTF
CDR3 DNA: TGTGCCAGCAGCTTAGTGGGGGACAGGGGGCATGGCTACACCTTC

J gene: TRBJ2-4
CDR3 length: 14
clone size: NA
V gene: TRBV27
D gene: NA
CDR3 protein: CASSLSGPPGIQYF
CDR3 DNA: TGTGCCAGCAGTTTATCGGGCCCTCCAGGGATTCAGTACTTC

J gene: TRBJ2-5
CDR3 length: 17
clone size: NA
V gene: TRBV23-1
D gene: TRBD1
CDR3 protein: CASSQRPNRGLKETQYF
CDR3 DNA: TGCGCCAGCAGTCAAAGACCCAACAGGGGATTAAAAGAGACCCAGTACTTC

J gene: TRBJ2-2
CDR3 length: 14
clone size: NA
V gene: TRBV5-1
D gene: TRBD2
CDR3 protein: CASRRESSTGELFF
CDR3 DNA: TGCGCCAGCAGGCGGGAGTCGAGCACCGGGGAGCTGTTTTTT

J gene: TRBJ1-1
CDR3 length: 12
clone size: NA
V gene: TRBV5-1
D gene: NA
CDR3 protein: CASSPGTSQAFF
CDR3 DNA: TGCGCCAGCAGCCCGGGGACATCTCAAGCTTTCTTT

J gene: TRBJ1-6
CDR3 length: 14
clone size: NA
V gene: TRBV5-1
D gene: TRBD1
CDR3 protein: CASSLDRAYSPLHF
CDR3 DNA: TGCGCCAGCAGCTTAGACAGGGCTTATTCACCCCTCCACTTT

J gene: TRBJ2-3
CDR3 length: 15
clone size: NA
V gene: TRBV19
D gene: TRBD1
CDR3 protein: CASSIIGGIADTQYF
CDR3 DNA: TGTGCCAGTAGTATTATAGGGGGCATTGCAGATACGCAGTATTTT

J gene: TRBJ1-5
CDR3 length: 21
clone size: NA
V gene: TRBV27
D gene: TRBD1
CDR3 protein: CASSAAGTGQGNFYSNQPQHF
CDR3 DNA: TGTGCCAGCAGTGCCGCCGGGACAGGGCAAGGGAACTTCTATAGCAATCAGCCCCAGCATTTT

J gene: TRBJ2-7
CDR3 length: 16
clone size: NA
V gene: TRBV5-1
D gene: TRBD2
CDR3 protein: CASSPSTSGPTYEQYF
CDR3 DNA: TGCGCCAGCAGCCCATCAACTAGCGGGCCTACCTACGAGCAGTACTTC

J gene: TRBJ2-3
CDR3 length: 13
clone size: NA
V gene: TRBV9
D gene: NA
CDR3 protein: CASSVGGDFVQYF
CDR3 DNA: TGTGCCAGCAGCGTAGGGGGGGACTTTGTGCAGTATTTT

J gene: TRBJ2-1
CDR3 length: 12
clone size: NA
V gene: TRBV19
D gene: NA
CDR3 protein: CASSMISLEQFF
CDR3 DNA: TGTGCCAGTAGTATGATTAGCCTTGAGCAGTTCTTC

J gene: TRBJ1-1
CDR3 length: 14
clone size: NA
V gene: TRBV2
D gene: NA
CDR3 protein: CASVIGLTNTEAFF
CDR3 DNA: TGTGCCAGCGTTATCGGACTGACGAACACTGAAGCTTTCTTT

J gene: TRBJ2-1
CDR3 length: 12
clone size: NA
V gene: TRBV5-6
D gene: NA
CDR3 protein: CASGGGYNEQFF
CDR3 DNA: TGTGCCAGCGGTGGGGGGTACAATGAGCAGTTCTTC

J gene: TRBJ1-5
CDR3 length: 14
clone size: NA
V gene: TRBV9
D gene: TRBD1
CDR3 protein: CASSEDRGNQPQHF
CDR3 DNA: TGTGCCAGCAGCGAAGACAGGGGGAATCAGCCCCAGCATTTT

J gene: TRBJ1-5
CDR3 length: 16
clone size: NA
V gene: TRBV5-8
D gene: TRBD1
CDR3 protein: CASSSGGQGVRQPQHF
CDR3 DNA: TGTGCCAGCAGCTCCGGCGGACAGGGTGTAAGGCAGCCCCAGCATTTT

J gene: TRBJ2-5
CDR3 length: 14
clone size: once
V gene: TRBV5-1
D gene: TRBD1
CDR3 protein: CASSAPGTVGTQYF
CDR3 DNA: TGCGCCAGCAGCGCACCCGGGACAGTTGGGACCCAGTACTTC

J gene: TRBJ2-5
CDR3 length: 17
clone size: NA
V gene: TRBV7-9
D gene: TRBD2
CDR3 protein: CASSPPLLAGNQETQYF
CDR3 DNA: TGTGCCAGCAGTCCCCCATTATTAGCGGGGAACCAAGAGACCCAGTACTTC

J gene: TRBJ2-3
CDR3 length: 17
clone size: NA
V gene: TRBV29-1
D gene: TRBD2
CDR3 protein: CSVEALRPGLVSDTQYF
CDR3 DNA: TGCAGCGTTGAAGCCCTGAGGCCGGGACTAGTGTCAGATACGCAGTATTTT

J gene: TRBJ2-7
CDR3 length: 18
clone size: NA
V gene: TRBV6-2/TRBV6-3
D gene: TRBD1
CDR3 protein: CASSYPSRGRIHLIEQYF
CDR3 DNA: TGTGCCAGCAGTTACCCCTCCAGGGGGCGAATCCACCTGATCGAGCAGTACTTC

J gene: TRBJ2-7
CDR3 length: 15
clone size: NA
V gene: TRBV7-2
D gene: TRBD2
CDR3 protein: CASSLGPLAGVEQYF
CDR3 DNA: TGTGCCAGCAGCTTAGGACCACTAGCGGGGGTCGAGCAGTACTTC

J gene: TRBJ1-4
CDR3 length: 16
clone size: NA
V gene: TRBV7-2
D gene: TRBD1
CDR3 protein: CASSLGDRATNEKLFF
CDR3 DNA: TGTGCCAGCAGCTTAGGTGACAGGGCAACTAATGAAAAACTGTTTTTT

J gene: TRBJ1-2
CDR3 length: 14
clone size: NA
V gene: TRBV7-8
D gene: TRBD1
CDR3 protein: CASSLVSGGGGYTF
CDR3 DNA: TGTGCCAGCAGCTTAGTGTCAGGGGGCGGTGGCTACACCTTC

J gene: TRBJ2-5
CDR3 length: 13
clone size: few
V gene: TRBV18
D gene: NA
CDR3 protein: CASSPRLVETQYF
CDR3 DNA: TGTGCCAGCTCACCAAGACTCGTAGAGACCCAGTACTTC

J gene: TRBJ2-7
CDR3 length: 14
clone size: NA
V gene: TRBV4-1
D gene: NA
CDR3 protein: CASSQAGVIYEQYF
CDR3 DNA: TGCGCCAGCAGCCAAGCGGGGGTGATCTACGAGCAGTACTTC

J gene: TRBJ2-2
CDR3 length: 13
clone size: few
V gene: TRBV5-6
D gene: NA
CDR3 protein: CASSLRLAGELFF
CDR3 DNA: TGTGCCAGCAGCCTGCGTCTGGCCGGGGAGCTGTTTTTT

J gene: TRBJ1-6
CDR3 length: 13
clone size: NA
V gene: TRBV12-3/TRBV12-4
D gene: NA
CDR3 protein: CASSLTVNSPLHF
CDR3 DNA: TGTGCCAGCAGTTTAACAGTAAATTCACCCCTCCACTTT

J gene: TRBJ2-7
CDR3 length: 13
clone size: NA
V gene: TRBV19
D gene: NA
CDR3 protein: CASSMTRRGEQYF
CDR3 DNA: TGTGCCAGTAGTATGACGAGGAGGGGCGAGCAGTACTTC

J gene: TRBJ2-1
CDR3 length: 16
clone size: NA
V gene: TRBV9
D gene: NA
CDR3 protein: CASSVNPRRKGNEQFF
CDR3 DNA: TGTGCCAGCAGCGTAAACCCTAGACGAAAAGGCAATGAGCAGTTCTTC